This T cell receptor beta chain was recovered during a study of T cells in Graves' hyperthyroidism and ophthalmopathy. TCR beta CDR3 region amplification was performed from RNA transcripts. Using the HTBI primer set, a first-round RT-PCR was run on the TCR CDR3. TCRdb redid the calling of the multiplex PCR reads with MiXCR, one entry per CDR3 protein. The sample carries a few hundred thousand distinct CDR3 sequences, about 43% recorded once. Germline CDR1 SGHTA, CDR2 FQGNSA. V dropped 6 bases and J dropped 6 bases, with 14 bases sitting between them. This CDR3 contains 13 residues. The clonotype was recovered from an adult woman with Graves' disease, either hyperthyroidism or ophthalmopathy (not recorded which). Sequencing was performed on peripheral blood or thyroid tissue (not recorded which). The chain recombines TRBV7-2 with TRBJ1-2; D is perhaps TRBD1 (5 bases). The CDR3, as DNA: TGTGCCAGCAGGGGTGGGACGGGGGATGGCTACACCTTC. Its protein is CASRGGTGDGYTF.